These 14 T cell receptor beta chains were sequenced from one sample in a study of T cell changes during pregnancy in multiple sclerosis. Using immunoSEQ multiplex PCR, the repertoire was profiled, and TCRdb retains in-frame clones only, with some absent. The sample records some 42,000 clones, roughly 85% being singletons. The source material was CD4+ T cells from peripheral blood mononuclear cells, sampled after pregnancy. The receptors derive from a female donor with multiple sclerosis, enrolled in a pregnancy study.

The V call is TRBV5-4, the J call TRBJ2-2; TRBD2 agrees at 9 bases. Germline V gene data show CDR1 as SGHNT and CDR2 as YYREEE (reference sequence). J was trimmed by 7 bases and V by 0 bases; bases with no gene match: 4. The CDR3 covers 15 residues. CDR3 amino acids: CASSLERGVIGELFF. The CDR3 DNA is TGTGCCAGCAGCTTGGAGCGGGGGGTTATCGGGGAGCTGTTTTTT.

This chain joins TRBV7-2 and TRBJ2-5, with 9 bases fitting TRBD2. With V trimmed by 5 bases and J by 4 bases, 20 bases remained unmatched. The germline V gene encodes CDR1 SGHTA and CDR2 FQGNSA. The CDR3 is made up of 19 amino acids. The CDR3 DNA reads as TGTGCCAGCAGCATTACCCTCCGGGGGGGACTAGCCCGGGGAGAGACCCAGTACTTC. Its translation: CASSITLRGGLARGETQYF.

The gene calls are TRBV6-5 and TRBJ2-1, with 9 bases fitting TRBD2. The ends lost 0 bases at V and 8 bases at J; junction bases unmatched: 8. The CDR3 totals 16 residues. Germline V gene lookup returns CDR1 MNHEY and CDR2 SVGAGI. The CDR3 protein is CASSYSASGDEDEQFF. As DNA, the CDR3 is TGTGCCAGCAGTTACTCTGCTAGCGGGGACGAGGATGAGCAGTTCTTC.

CDR3 sequence reads: CASSLRGHINYGYTF. The CDR3 bases are TGTGCCAGCAGCTTAAGGGGTCATATTAACTATGGCTACACCTTC. The chain couples TRBV11-2 to TRBJ1-2, with D tentatively TRBD1 (5 bases). The germline V and J ends were trimmed by 2 bases and 1 base, with 11 bases remaining between them. Germline V gene data show CDR1 as SGHAT and CDR2 as FQNNGV. This CDR3 is 15 amino acids long.

V gene TRBV5-1 combines with J gene TRBJ1-3; 11 bases align to TRBD1. Germline V CDR1 and CDR2: SGHRS, YFSETQ. Trimming removed 4 bases from V and 9 bases from J; junction bases left unmatched: 9. The CDR3 contains 15 residues. The CDR3: CASSAGTGGDGTIYF. For the CDR3, the DNA is TGCGCCAGCAGCGCTGGGACAGGGGGGGACGGCACCATATATTTT.

This sequence joins TRBV18 and TRBJ2-2; 9 bases agree with TRBD2. After removal of 2 bases from V and 3 bases from J, the junction contained 7 bases not matched to a gene. In germline, CDR1 is KGHSH, CDR2 LQKENI. The CDR3 runs 17 residues. In nucleotides, the CDR3 is TGTGCCAGCTCACCATCGGGTAGCGGGGGATACACCGGGGAGCTGTTTTTT. As protein: CASSPSGSGGYTGELFF.

This sequence joins TRBV28 and TRBJ2-2; TRBD1 matches at 7 bases. The CDR3 covers 13 residues. The germline V gene encodes CDR1 MDHEN and CDR2 SYDVKM. The J segment lost 7 bases and the V segment lost 4 bases, leaving 3 bases of the junction unmatched. The CDR3, as DNA: TGTGCCAGCAGTTCCGGACAGGTCGGGGAGCTGTTTTTT. Its protein product is CASSSGQVGELFF. The full variable domain, rest sourced from reference TRBV28 and TRBJ2-2, is DVKVTQSSRYLVKRTGEKVFLECVQDMDHENMFWYRQDPGLGLRLIYFSYDVKMKEKGDIPEGYSVSREKKERFSLILESASTNQTSMYLCASSSGQVGELFFGEGSRLTVL.

This clone was seen only a few times. The rearrangement joins TRBV2 to TRBJ1-5; perhaps TRBD1 as D (5 bases). Germline loops: CDR1 SNHLY, CDR2 FYNNEI. V lost 3 bases and J 4 bases, leaving 10 bases between the germline ends. CDR3 length: 14 residues. CDR3 region: CASSDRVGNQPQHF. The CDR3 DNA sequence: TGTGCCAGCAGTGACAGGGTCGGGAATCAGCCCCAGCATTTT.

The chain links TRBV27 to TRBJ1-6, with D possibly matching TRBD1 (5 bases). Trimming left V 6 bases short and J 4 bases short, with 19 bases between. In germline, CDR1 is MNHEY, CDR2 SMNVEV (reference sequence). The length of the CDR3 is 17 residues. DNA of the CDR3: TGTGCCAGCAGCCTATTTGGGGGGGATCCTTATAATTCACCCCTCCACTTT. This translates into CASSLFGGDPYNSPLHF.

The chain combines TRBV6-1 with TRBJ2-1; 7 nucleotides match TRBD1. The CDR3 length is 12 residues. V shed 11 bases and J 4 bases; nucleotides not matched to a gene: 5. CDR1 MNHNS and CDR2 SASEGT come from the germline V gene. The CDR3 loop is CASNRGYNEQFF. CDR3 DNA sequence: TGTGCCTCCAACAGGGGTTACAATGAGCAGTTCTTC.

The chain carries TRBV19 and TRBJ1-6; 7 positions match TRBD1. This CDR3 is built from 12 residues. V dropped 5 bases and J dropped 15; count of bases not matched to a gene: 7. Germline-derived CDR1 and CDR2 are LNHDA and SQIVND (reference sequence). The CDR3 sequence: CASSGGPGGLHF. The CDR3 coding sequence is TGTGCCAGTAGTGGTGGTCCAGGGGGCCTCCACTTT.

The chain combines TRBV6-5 with TRBJ2-1; 11 nucleotides align to TRBD1. J lost 6 bases, V lost 2 bases, and 6 bases had no gene match. From germline, CDR1 is MNHEY and CDR2 SVGAGI. This CDR3 contains 16 residues. CDR3 residues: CASSYRAGTGGNEQFF. CDR3 nucleotides: TGTGCCAGCAGTTACCGAGCCGGGACAGGGGGCAATGAGCAGTTCTTC.

This chain links TRBV18 with TRBJ1-1; no definite D call. Germline assignment: CDR1 KGHSH and CDR2 LQKENI. The CDR3 spans 13 residues. The ends were cut back, 2 bases at V and 4 bases at J, with 8 bases in the middle. The CDR3 DNA is TGTGCCAGCTCACCAGAGGATGGCACTGAAGCTTTCTTT. Translating gives CASSPEDGTEAFF. Full variable domain (outside the CDR3, taken from reference TRBV18 and TRBJ1-1): NAGVMQNPRHLVRRRGQEARLRCSPMKGHSHVYWYRQLPEEGLKFMVYLQKENIIDESGMPKERFSAEFPKEGPSILRIQQVVRGDSAAYFCASSPEDGTEAFFGQGTRLTVV.

This chain joins TRBV7-8 and TRBJ2-5, with D perhaps matching TRBD1 (6 bases). The CDR3 length is 16 residues. Deletions cut 7 bases from V and 5 bases from J, with 23 bases between. Germline-derived CDR1 and CDR2 are SGHVS and FQNEAQ. CDR3 sequence (DNA): TGTGCCAGCACGCAACTGATGCTTGGGGGCCGGGAGACCCAGTACTTC. This gives the protein CASTQLMLGGRETQYF.